These T cell receptor beta chains were read from a single sample in a study of PD-1 blockade in classical Hodgkin lymphoma. This table comes from immunoSEQ multiplex PCR, and its TCRdb copy is limited to in-frame clones, with some not included. The sample shows over 85,000 clones, roughly four fifths of them seen only once. This specimen was peripheral blood mononuclear cells (PBMCs), taken before the second cycle of nivolumab. These receptors were obtained from a human donor with classical Hodgkin lymphoma. CDR3s include the opening cysteine and the closing phenylalanine or tryptophan. The order of the fields is clone size, D gene, J gene, V gene, CDR3 protein, CDR3 DNA. The D gene is left open where the match is weak. Size is omitted from some rows. Given values are once, few, many or a class for expanded clones.

-,-,TRBJ2-7,TRBV18,CASTAADLSYEQYF,TGTGCCAGCACTGCGGCCGACTTGTCCTACGAGCAGTACTTC
-,TRBD2,TRBJ2-7,TRBV6-6,CASSSGSRGGSYEQYF,TGTGCCAGCAGCTCCGGTTCGCGGGGGGGCTCCTACGAGCAGTACTTC
-,-,TRBJ2-1,TRBV6-1,CASSDRGGGSYNEQFF,TGTGCCAGCAGTGACCGGGGAGGAGGTTCCTACAATGAGCAGTTCTTC
-,-,TRBJ2-7,TRBV7-8,CASSLAQGGAVYEQYF,TGTGCCAGCAGCTTAGCGCAGGGAGGCGCCGTCTACGAGCAGTACTTC
-,TRBD2,TRBJ2-3,TRBV7-3,CASSRRTSGSGADTQYF,TGTGCCAGCAGCCGGCGGACTAGCGGGAGTGGGGCAGATACGCAGTATTTT
once,TRBD1,TRBJ1-5,TRBV28,CASSSTGTGNNQPQHF,TGTGCCAGCAGCAGTACCGGGACAGGGAATAACCAGCCCCAGCATTTT
-,-,TRBJ2-1,TRBV9,CASSQRALDEQFF,TGTGCCAGCTCCCAGCGGGCCTTGGATGAGCAGTTCTTC
once,-,TRBJ2-1,TRBV2,CASSLRGYNEQFF,TGTGCCAGCAGTCTTAGGGGCTACAATGAGCAGTTCTTC
-,TRBD2,TRBJ2-1,TRBV6-5,CASRHIAGEQFF,TGTGCCAGCAGACATATAGCGGGTGAGCAGTTCTTC
-,-,TRBJ1-4,TRBV7-9,CASSLEGSGKLFF,TGTGCCAGCAGCTTAGAGGGTTCGGGTAAACTGTTTTTT
-,TRBD1,TRBJ1-2,TRBV9,CASSVDQGVYGYTF,TGTGCCAGCAGCGTAGATCAGGGGGTCTATGGCTACACCTTC
-,-,TRBJ1-2,TRBV11-2,CASSLDGGRFGGYTF,TGTGCCAGCAGCTTAGATGGAGGGCGGTTCGGCGGCTACACCTTC
-,-,TRBJ2-2,TRBV10-1,CASGSYTGELFF,TGCGCCAGTGGCAGTTACACCGGGGAGCTGTTTTTT
few,-,TRBJ2-7,TRBV19,CASSPQLGSYEQYF,TGTGCCAGTAGCCCTCAGCTAGGCTCCTACGAGCAGTACTTC
-,-,TRBJ2-7,TRBV20-1,CSALQGFGQYF,TGCAGTGCCTTACAGGGTTTCGGGCAGTACTTC
-,-,TRBJ2-2,TRBV19,CASRAIRVATGELFF,TGTGCCAGTAGGGCGATCAGGGTTGCCACCGGGGAGCTGTTTTTT
-,TRBD2,TRBJ2-7,TRBV11-2,CASSRTPGLAETYEQYF,TGTGCCAGCAGCCGCACCCCCGGACTAGCGGAAACCTACGAGCAGTACTTC
-,TRBD1,TRBJ1-2,TRBV5-6,CASSTGQGVFGYTF,TGTGCCAGCAGCACGGGACAGGGGGTCTTTGGCTACACCTTC
few,-,TRBJ1-3,TRBV2,CASSDTFGGAQGNTIYF,TGTGCCAGCAGTGATACTTTTGGGGGGGCGCAGGGAAACACCATATATTTT
-,TRBD2,TRBJ2-7,TRBV5-6,CASSWRFGTSGSNEQYF,TGTGCCAGCAGCTGGAGGTTCGGGACTAGCGGGAGCAACGAGCAGTACTTC
-,-,TRBJ2-5,TRBV5-5,CASSPMAGWQETQYF,TGTGCCAGCAGCCCCATGGCGGGATGGCAAGAGACCCAGTACTTC
-,-,TRBJ2-1,TRBV5-1,CASSSYNEQFF,TGCGCCAGCAGCTCGTACAATGAGCAGTTCTTC
-,-,TRBJ1-1,TRBV6-6,CASRPDGNTEAFF,TGTGCCAGCAGACCGGACGGGAACACTGAAGCTTTCTTT
-,-,TRBJ2-1,TRBV7-9,CASSLESGDNEQFF,TGTGCCAGCAGCTTAGAATCAGGGGACAATGAGCAGTTCTTC
-,-,TRBJ2-1,TRBV19,CASSISLGGYNEQFF,TGTGCCAGTAGTATAAGCCTAGGTGGATACAATGAGCAGTTCTTC
few,TRBD2,TRBJ2-2,TRBV5-1,CASSLEASGDPGTGELFF,TGCGCCAGCAGCTTGGAGGCTAGCGGAGACCCGGGCACCGGGGAGCTGTTTTTT
-,-,TRBJ2-7,TRBV6-5,CASSSPGTVTYEQYF,TGTGCCAGCAGTTCCCCCGGGACGGTTACCTACGAGCAGTACTTC
once,-,TRBJ2-6,TRBV11-2,CASSLDNRVTGANVLTF,TGTGCCAGCAGCTTAGATAACAGGGTGACTGGGGCCAACGTCCTGACTTTC
-,-,TRBJ1-2,TRBV19,CASTNRAYYGYTF,TGTGCCAGCACTAACAGGGCGTACTATGGCTACACCTTC
few,TRBD1,TRBJ2-7,TRBV14,CASSRMGQERYEQYF,TGTGCCAGCAGCCGCATGGGACAGGAACGTTACGAGCAGTACTTC
-,-,TRBJ1-5,TRBV6-1,CASRWYSNQPQHF,TGTGCCAGCAGGTGGTATAGCAATCAGCCCCAGCATTTT
-,-,TRBJ2-7,TRBV27,CASSATPYEQYF,TGTGCCAGCAGTGCGACCCCCTACGAGCAGTACTTC
-,-,TRBJ1-2,TRBV10-3,CAIMRGGNGYTF,TGTGCCATCATGCGGGGAGGGAATGGCTACACCTTC
-,-,TRBJ2-1,TRBV10-3,CAISGELANEQFF,TGTGCCATCAGTGGGGAACTAGCAAATGAGCAGTTCTTC
-,-,TRBJ1-4,TRBV30,CAWSVLPPREKLFF,TGTGCCTGGAGTGTACTTCCGCCTCGGGAAAAACTGTTTTTT
-,-,TRBJ2-2,TRBV28,CASSLVNTGELFF,TGTGCCAGCAGTTTGGTGAACACCGGGGAGCTGTTTTTT
-,TRBD2,TRBJ2-7,TRBV6-5,CASTPGGLPAYEQYF,TGTGCCAGCACCCCGGGGGGGCTCCCAGCCTACGAGCAGTACTTC
-,TRBD1,TRBJ2-2,TRBV13,CASTAGQANTGELFF,TGTGCCAGCACGGCCGGACAGGCGAACACCGGGGAGCTGTTTTTT
-,TRBD2,TRBJ2-3,TRBV19,CASSKGGSVDTQYF,TGTGCCAGTAGTAAGGGCGGGAGCGTAGATACGCAGTATTTT
-,TRBD1,TRBJ2-3,TRBV16,CASSPRTGSSKDTQYF,TGTGCCAGCAGCCCACGGACAGGGTCTTCCAAAGATACGCAGTATTTT
-,TRBD2,TRBJ2-1,TRBV11-1,CASSKLAGDGSYNEQFF,TGTGCCAGCAGCAAACTAGCGGGGGACGGTTCCTACAATGAGCAGTTCTTC
-,-,TRBJ2-1,TRBV6-7,CASSYSIAGPGYNEQFF,TGTGCCAGCAGTTACTCGATTGCAGGGCCGGGTTACAATGAGCAGTTCTTC
-,-,TRBJ2-5,TRBV29-1,CSVGHSGINGETQYF,TGCAGCGTGGGCCATTCGGGGATTAACGGGGAGACCCAGTACTTC